This note documents a single T cell receptor beta chain sequence. Repertoires were generated with immunoSEQ multiplex PCR, while TCRdb's copy carries only in-frame clones and drops some. The repertoire consists of nearly 95,000 clones, with around 87% occurring once and the leading ten covering roughly 9%. Germline CDR1 is SEHNR and CDR2 is FQNEAQ (reference sequence). Trimming shortened V by 3 bases and J by 6 bases, and 8 bases separated the two germline ends. This CDR3 is built from 13 residues. The record originates from a study of T cell responses to AZD1222 COVID-19 vaccine. The chain is built from TRBV7-9 and TRBJ2-2; D remains ambiguous. Source: peripheral blood, taken on day 0 of AZD1222 vaccination. The sequence derives from an adult in good health. The CDR3, as DNA: TGTGCCAGCAGCTTTCGGTCACCCGGGGAGCTGTTTTTT. Translating it yields CASSFRSPGELFF.